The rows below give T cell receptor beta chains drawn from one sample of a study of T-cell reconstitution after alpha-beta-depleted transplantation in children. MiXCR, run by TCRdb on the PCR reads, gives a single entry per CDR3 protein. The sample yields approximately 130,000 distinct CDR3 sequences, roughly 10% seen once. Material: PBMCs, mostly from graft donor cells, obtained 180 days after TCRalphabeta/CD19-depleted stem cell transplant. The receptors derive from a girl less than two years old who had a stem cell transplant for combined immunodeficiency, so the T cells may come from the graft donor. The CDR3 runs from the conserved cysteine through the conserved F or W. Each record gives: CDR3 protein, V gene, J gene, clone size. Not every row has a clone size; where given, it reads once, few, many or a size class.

CDR3 protein: CASSRDSQNTGELFF
V gene: TRBV11-2
J gene: TRBJ2-2
clone size: few

CDR3 protein: CASSHMSEGGEQYF
V gene: TRBV5-1
J gene: TRBJ2-7
clone size: .

CDR3 protein: CASSLSSGGSSYNEQFF
V gene: TRBV12-3/TRBV12-4
J gene: TRBJ2-1
clone size: .

CDR3 protein: CSVQGGQGSSGANVLTF
V gene: TRBV29-1
J gene: TRBJ2-6
clone size: .

CDR3 protein: CIARPSTSPGYEQYF
V gene: TRBV20-1
J gene: TRBJ2-7
clone size: few

CDR3 protein: CASSIHRSGANVLTF
V gene: TRBV21-1
J gene: TRBJ2-6
clone size: .

CDR3 protein: CASRPFLNEQFF
V gene: TRBV12-3/TRBV12-4
J gene: TRBJ2-1
clone size: many

CDR3 protein: CSVARAKETQYF
V gene: TRBV29-1
J gene: TRBJ2-5
clone size: many

CDR3 protein: CASSRRQGVESGYTF
V gene: TRBV3-1
J gene: TRBJ1-2
clone size: once

CDR3 protein: CASSLEYSSYNEQFF
V gene: TRBV11-2
J gene: TRBJ2-1
clone size: few

CDR3 protein: CSARELAGAAPRETQYF
V gene: TRBV20-1
J gene: TRBJ2-5
clone size: few

CDR3 protein: CSVDPSGSFNEQYF
V gene: TRBV29-1
J gene: TRBJ2-7
clone size: .

CDR3 protein: CASSFPSFFSSYNEQFF
V gene: TRBV7-2
J gene: TRBJ2-1
clone size: few

CDR3 protein: CSARDYMGGRYF
V gene: TRBV20-1
J gene: TRBJ2-7
clone size: .

CDR3 protein: CSASGGIGTRSRSYEQYF
V gene: TRBV20-1
J gene: TRBJ2-7
clone size: .

CDR3 protein: CASRGIDRAGEKLFF
V gene: TRBV6-1
J gene: TRBJ1-4
clone size: .

CDR3 protein: CASSRDGDEKLFF
V gene: TRBV5-1
J gene: TRBJ1-4
clone size: few